This T cell receptor (beta chain) was found in a study of identical twins. Study observations and caveats: The authors drew conclusions from cross-sectional statistical analysis rather than following the same donors.

Comments on this clonotype: What it binds is not known.

In TCRdb, the 5' RACE reads were re-called with MiXCR into one record per CDR3 protein. The sample yields 700,000 or so distinct CDR3 sequences, 8.5% to 9% seen once. Germline CDR1 GTSNPN, CDR2 SVGIG (reference sequence). With 1 base removed from V and 5 bases from J, the gap between germline ends came to 6 bases. The length of the CDR3 is 11 residues. This sample also appeared in a second study, on yellow fever vaccine responses in identical twins.

This clonotype originated in a young woman in good health. Sequenced: PBMCs. The genes are TRBV30 and TRBJ2-7; possibly TRBD1 for D (6 bases). The CDR3 sequence is CAWSGQDEQYF. CDR3 in DNA: TGTGCCTGGAGTGGACAGGACGAGCAGTACTTC.